This T cell receptor beta chain was sequenced for a study of blood T cell repertoires in COVID-19. Study context: Acute and convalescent COVID-19 specimens originated in the United States, Italy and Spain. Nucleic acid was either cDNA or gDNA, and it came from T cells, B-cell-depleted T cells, or PBMCs.

This CDR3 comprises 14 residues. Trimming took 5 bases from V and 1 from J; bases not matched to a gene: 3. Per the germline V gene, CDR1 is SGHTA and CDR2 is FQGNSA. Sequencing was performed with immunoSEQ multiplex PCR; in TCRdb, only in-frame clones are kept and a portion is missing. The data show about 93,000 clones, with less than 90% seen just once and 18% held by the top ten. The material sequenced was peripheral blood. This sequence originates from a woman of 80 years or more with acute or convalescent COVID-19. The rearrangement uses TRBV7-2 and TRBJ2-3; TRBD2 matches 7 bases. The CDR3: CASSPGGGTDTQYF. In DNA, the CDR3 is TGTGCCAGCAGCCCGGGGGGAGGCACAGATACGCAGTATTTT.